One and the same sample provided the 16 T cell receptor beta chains below, sequenced in a study of tumor-infiltrating lymphocytes in primary liver carcinoma (dated by TCRdb to about 2017). Without any cell sorting, total RNA and DNA were extracted together from around 18-30 mg of bulk tissue using the AllPrep DNA/RNA mini kit. Data came from an Illumina HiSeq 2500. Starting from about 500 ng total RNA, TCRbeta-specific cDNA was produced by reverse transcription with a constant-region primer and ProtoScript II reverse transcriptase. The TCRbeta libraries were prepared through three rounds of nested multiplex PCR following a slightly modified ARM-PCR procedure. The first two PCR rounds used multiplex TRBV1-TRBV30 forward primers with a Cbeta reverse primer, each for approximately 11 cycles. TCRdb reprocessed the public reads (quality trimming at Q25 with fastp, clone calling with MiXCR) and kept in-frame beta chains. Rows matching on CDR3 protein sequence are summarized as one entry with the most common DNA and genes. The sample table records about 64,000 distinct CDR3 sequences; around 69% of these occur just once. Around 44% of the sample is in the top ten clones.

Sample: liver tumor tissue from sampling region 4. The label giving this sample's cell subset or site can be read as: tumor region T4, right-lateral pole. The receptors were gathered from a man aged 40-49 years with primary liver carcinoma and hepatitis B virus infection.

As to this clonotype: The junction shows a germline mismatch at one end, possibly a read error. This chain joins TRBV4-2 and TRBJ2-1, with TRBD2 matching over 10 bases. CDR3 length: 15 residues. In germline, CDR1 is LGHNA, CDR2 YNFKEQ. CDR3 loop: CANSQELAGAYEQFF. The CDR3 bases are TGTGCCAACAGCCAAGAGCTAGCGGGAGCTTATGAGCAGTTCTTC.

The chain is built from TRBV6-2 or TRBV6-3 and TRBJ2-5, with D maybe TRBD2 (6 bases). V was pared by 3 bases and J by 8 bases, with 25 bases between. Germline lookup yields CDR1 MNHEY and CDR2 SVGEGT. CDR3 size: 17 residues. In DNA form, the CDR3 reads TGTGCCAGCAGTTATGGTTCAGTGGGAGGATGGGGAGATACCCAGTACTTC. Translating gives CASSYGSVGGWGDTQYF.

This clonotype was counted a few times. The gene calls are TRBV10-3 and TRBJ1-2, with a weak D call TRBD1 (6 bases). The CDR3 loop spans 16 amino acids. Trimming removed 0 bases from V and 4 bases from J, with 15 bases in between. CDR1 and CDR2 from the germline V gene are ENHRY and SYGVKD. The CDR3 spells CAISESTGLSAYGYTF. For the CDR3, the DNA is TGTGCCATCAGTGAGTCAACAGGGCTCTCAGCCTATGGCTACACCTTC.

The sample holds many counts of this clonotype. V and J are TRBV4-2 and TRBJ2-2; TRBD1 is a possible D gene (7 bases). This CDR3 is 16 amino acids long. The germline gives CDR1 LGHNA, CDR2 YNFKEQ. The V gene lost 0 bases and the J gene lost 4 bases, with 12 bases spanning the gap. The CDR3 sequence: CASSQDGGGVTGELFF. Written as DNA, the CDR3 is TGTGCCAGCAGCCAAGATGGAGGGGGCGTCACCGGGGAGCTGTTTTTT.

This clonotype appeared once. No conserved phenylalanine or tryptophan ends this CDR3, so it is likely a read error. The chain uses TRBV12-3 or TRBV12-4 and TRBJ1-5; no reliable D call. The CDR3 loop spans 13 amino acids. This CDR3 is CVSSRNSDQPQHL. The CDR3 nucleotides read TGTGTCAGCAGTCGTAACAGCGATCAGCCCCAGCATCTT.

Comments on this clonotype: One base away lies a much larger clone, so this may be a sequencing read error. The chain is built from TRBV19 and TRBJ2-5; 10 bases are a match to TRBD1. The length of the CDR3 is 15 residues. Trimming at V came to 5 bases and at J to 5 bases, leaving 8 bases not matched to a gene. Germline-derived CDR1 and CDR2 are LNHDA and SQIVND (reference sequence). Here the CDR3 DNA reads TGTGCCAGTAGTCGCTGGGACAGGGGAGACGAGACCCAGTACTTC. Translated: CASSRWDRGDETQYF. Together with reference TRBV19 and TRBJ2-5, the CDR3 gives the full variable domain: DGGITQSPKYLFRKEGQNVTLSCEQNLNHDAMYWYRQDPGQGLRLIYYSQIVNDFQKGDIAEGYSVSREKKESFPLTVTSAQKNPTAFYLCASSRWDRGDETQYFGPGTRLLVL.

Details on this clonotype: It is likely a read error, because the conserved phenylalanine at the end of the CDR3 is missing. J is TRBJ1-1 and V is TRBV11-2; TRBD1 might be the D (5 bases). The CDR3 runs 13 residues. Germline V CDR1 and CDR2: SGHAT, FQNNGV. V was trimmed by 7 bases and J by 5 bases, leaving 14 bases between them. CDR3 DNA: TGTGCCAGCACCCTGACAGCGAAGACTGAAGCTTTCACT. It is translated as CASTLTAKTEAFT.

In this sample, this clonotype turned up a few times. The chain links TRBV7-9 to TRBJ2-4; D is ambiguous. This CDR3 spans 16 amino acids. The V gene's germline CDR1 is SEHNR and CDR2 FQNEAQ (reference sequence). V was clipped by 1 base and J by 6 bases, with 16 bases between them. CDR3 nucleotides: TGTGCCAGCAGCTTAGTCCCGGGTCCCATGGGAAACATTCAGTACTTC. This translates into CASSLVPGPMGNIQYF.

In this sample, this clonotype turned up many times. The gene calls are TRBV4-3 and TRBJ2-7; 7 bases align to TRBD1. V dropped 0 bases and J dropped 11; count of bases not matched to a gene: 13. Germline loops: CDR1 LGHNA, CDR2 YSLEER. This CDR3 is built from 15 residues. The CDR3 spells CASSQDTGTADAEYF. CDR3 nucleotide sequence: TGCGCCAGCAGCCAAGATACGGGGACAGCAGACGCGGAGTACTTC.

Remarks on this clonotype: A much more abundant neighbour one base away suggests this may be a read error. The genes are TRBV11-2 and TRBJ2-3, with 10 positions matching TRBD2. This CDR3 region has 16 residues. Germline CDR1 SGHAT, CDR2 FQNNGV. This chain's CDR3 is CVSSFLAGALTDTQYF. The CDR3 bases are TGTGTCAGCAGCTTCCTAGCGGGAGCACTTACAGATACGCAGTATTTT.

V gene TRBV6-1 combines with J gene TRBJ2-7, with 9 nucleotides matching TRBD1. From germline, CDR1 is MNHNS and CDR2 SASEGT. V dropped 9 bases and J dropped 2; count of bases not matched to a gene: 17. The CDR3 covers 17 residues. CDR3 nucleotide sequence: TGTGCCAGTGCACAGGGGGCGCAGTGGGCCTTGCCCTACGAGCAGTACTTC. This gives the protein CASAQGAQWALPYEQYF.

Concerning this clonotype itself: The junction differs from germline at one of its ends, possibly a read error. This chain joins TRBV12-3 or TRBV12-4 and TRBJ2-7, with 7 bases fitting TRBD1. This CDR3 has 18 amino acids. The CDR3 reads CASSSTGQRLSPYYDQYF. The CDR3 DNA is TGTGCCAGCAGTTCAACGGGACAGAGGCTATCTCCCTACTACGATCAGTACTTC.

This clonotype was observed a few times. The rearrangement joins TRBV4-3 to TRBJ2-7, with a weak D call TRBD1 (5 bases). The germline V gene has CDR1 LGHNA and CDR2 YSLEER. The CDR3 runs 15 residues. Trimming shortened V by 0 bases and J by 0 bases, and 9 bases separated the two germline ends. The CDR3 DNA reads TGCGCCAGCAGCCAAGACCTGACAGACTCCTACGAGCAGTACTTC. It specifies CASSQDLTDSYEQYF.

Worth noting for this clonotype: Since no conserved phenylalanine or tryptophan closes the CDR3, a read error is the likely cause. The chain uses TRBV6-5 and TRBJ1-3, with 7 positions matching TRBD1. The J segment lost 2 bases and the V segment lost 5 bases, leaving 9 bases of the junction unmatched. The CDR3 runs 16 residues. CDR1 and CDR2 (germline): MNHEY, SVGAGI. CDR3 nucleotide sequence: TGTGCCAGCAGTCACGGGGCAGGGGGAACTGGAAACACCATATATTCT. It is translated as CASSHGAGGTGNTIYS.

In the case of this clonotype: An end of the junction differs from the germline gene, which may be a read error. This chain uses TRBV11-2 with TRBJ2-1, with D hard to call. Germline CDR1 and CDR2: SGHAT and FQNNGV. The CDR3 is made up of 12 amino acids. The CDR3 loop is CASCSSHNGQFF. The DNA of the CDR3 is TGTGCCAGCTGCTCCTCCCACAATGGGCAGTTCTTC.

This clonotype was recorded at least ten times. In DNA form, the CDR3 reads TGTGCCTGGAGCACGGGCCAGGGGGACGAAAAACTGTTTTTT. Residues: CAWSTGQGDEKLFF. The rearrangement links TRBV30 to TRBJ1-4; 7 positions agree with TRBD1. This CDR3 contains 14 residues. Germline CDR1 is GTSNPN and CDR2 is SVGIG (reference sequence). The junction had 9 bases not matched to a gene; V was cut back by 3 bases and J by 8 bases. Using reference TRBV30 and TRBJ1-4 for the parts outside the CDR3, the full variable domain is SQTIHQWPATLVQPVGSPLSLECTVEGTSNPNLYWYRQAAGRGLQLLFYSVGIGQISSEVPQNLSASRPQDRQFILSSKKLLLSDSGFYLCAWSTGQGDEKLFFGSGTQLSVL.